This entry concerns a single T cell receptor (beta chain). The entry originates in a study of sequential checkpoint blockade in melanoma. Background on the study: Patients were randomized 1:1 to nivolumab-then-ipilimumab or ipilimumab-then-nivolumab first-line. Maintenance nivolumab came after either treatment sequence.

Here immunoSEQ multiplex PCR was the method, and the copy in TCRdb shows in-frame clones only, minus some. The table has 20,000 to 25,000 clones, 82% seen once; the top ten hold approximately 10%. Treatment: randomized to nivolumab then ipilimumab (arm A) or the reverse (arm B). No patient had prior DNA-damaging chemotherapy. PBMC sorting kept live CD3+CD8+ cells without CD19 or CD56. The receptor was isolated from a human donor with melanoma. This specimen was CD8+ T cells sorted from blood (inferred from file names), taken from a patient given nivolumab and ipilimumab in sequence.

DNA of the CDR3: TGCAGCGTCCAAGGGGCACAGGCCGTGAGTATCGGCTACACCTTC. Encoded protein: CSVQGAQAVSIGYTF. This chain connects TRBV29-1 to TRBJ1-2; D may be TRBD1 (5 bases). The V and J ends lost 6 bases and 8 bases respectively, with 25 bases between them. CDR1 is SQVTM and CDR2 is ANQGSEA in the germline V gene. The CDR3 contains 15 residues.